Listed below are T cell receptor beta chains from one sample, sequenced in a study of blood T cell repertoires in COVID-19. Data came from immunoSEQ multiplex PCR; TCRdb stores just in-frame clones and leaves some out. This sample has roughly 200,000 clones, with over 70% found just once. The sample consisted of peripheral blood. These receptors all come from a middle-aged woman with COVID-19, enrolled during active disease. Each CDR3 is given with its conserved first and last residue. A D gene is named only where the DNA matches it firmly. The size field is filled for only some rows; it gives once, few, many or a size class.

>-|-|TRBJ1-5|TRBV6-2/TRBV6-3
CASSYVNQPQHF
TGTGCCAGCAGTTACGTAAATCAGCCCCAGCATTTT
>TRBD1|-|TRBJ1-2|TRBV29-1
CSVAGGGYTF
TGCAGCGTTGCAGGGGGTGGCTACACCTTC
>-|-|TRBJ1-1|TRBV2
CASSDLGQISEAFF
TGTGCCAGCAGTGACCTGGGGCAGATCAGTGAAGCTTTCTTT
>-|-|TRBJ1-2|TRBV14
CASSPIGGSNYGYTF
TGTGCCAGCAGCCCAATTGGCGGGAGTAACTATGGCTACACCTTC
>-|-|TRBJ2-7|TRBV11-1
CASSLVPGGSYEQYF
TGTGCCAGCAGCTTAGTCCCAGGGGGGAGCTACGAGCAGTACTTC
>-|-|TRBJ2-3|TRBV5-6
CASTVPWGQDSTDTQYF
TGTGCCAGCACGGTTCCGTGGGGCCAAGACAGCACAGATACGCAGTATTTT
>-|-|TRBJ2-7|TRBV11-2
CASSPHSRTNFLSYEQYF
TGTGCCAGCAGCCCTCACTCGAGGACTAACTTCCTCTCCTACGAGCAGTACTTC
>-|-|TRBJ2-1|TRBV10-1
CASSELNNEQFF
TGCGCCAGCAGTGAGTTAAACAATGAGCAGTTCTTC
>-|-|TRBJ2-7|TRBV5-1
CASSPWTESYEQYF
TGCGCCAGCAGCCCATGGACAGAGTCGTACGAGCAGTACTTC
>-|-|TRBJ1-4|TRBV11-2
CASSRGANEKLFF
TGTGCCAGCAGCCGGGGGGCTAATGAAAAACTGTTTTTT
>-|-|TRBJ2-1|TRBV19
CASSMSFGAYEQFF
TGTGCCAGTAGTATGAGTTTTGGGGCATATGAGCAGTTCTTC
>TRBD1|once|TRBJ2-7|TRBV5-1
CASRPRLTGFENEQYF
TGCGCCAGCAGACCGCGTCTGACAGGGTTTGAGAACGAGCAGTACTTC
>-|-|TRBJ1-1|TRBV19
CASSTWSQGNTEAFF
TGTGCCAGTAGTACTTGGTCACAGGGAAACACTGAAGCTTTCTTT
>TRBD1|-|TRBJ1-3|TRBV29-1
CSLRAGTGGNTIYF
TGCAGCCTCAGAGCAGGGACAGGGGGAAACACCATATATTTT
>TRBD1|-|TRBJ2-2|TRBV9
CASRQGQGIGGELFF
TGTGCCAGCAGACAGGGACAGGGGATTGGCGGGGAGCTGTTTTTT
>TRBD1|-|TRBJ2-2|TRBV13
CASKLEGTGLTGELFF
TGTGCCAGCAAACTAGAAGGGACAGGGCTTACCGGGGAGCTGTTTTTT
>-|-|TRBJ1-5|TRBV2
CASRSPPGVRQPQHF
TGTGCCAGCAGGAGTCCCCCAGGGGTGCGCCAGCCCCAGCATTTT
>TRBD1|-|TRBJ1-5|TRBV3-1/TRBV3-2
CASSQFPPFRDRLNQPQHF
TGTGCCAGCAGCCAATTCCCCCCTTTCCGGGACAGGTTAAATCAGCCCCAGCATTTT
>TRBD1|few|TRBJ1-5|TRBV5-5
CASSSGQGGQPQHF
TGTGCCAGCAGCTCGGGACAGGGAGGCCAGCCCCAGCATTTT
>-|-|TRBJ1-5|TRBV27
CASRIRGQTYSNQPQHF
TGTGCCAGCCGTATAAGAGGACAGACCTATAGCAATCAGCCCCAGCATTTT
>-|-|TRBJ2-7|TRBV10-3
CAIRTGDSYEQYF
TGTGCCATCAGGACAGGTGACTCCTACGAGCAGTACTTC
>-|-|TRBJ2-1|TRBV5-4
CASSLGTDSYNEQFF
TGTGCCAGCAGCTTGGGCACAGACTCCTACAATGAGCAGTTCTTC
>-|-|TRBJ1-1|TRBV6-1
CASSDLTNTEAFF
TGTGCCAGCAGTGACCTAACCAACACTGAAGCTTTCTTT
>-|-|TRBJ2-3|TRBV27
CASNLLGGLTDTQYF
TGTGCCAGCAACCTACTCGGCGGCCTCACAGATACGCAGTATTTT
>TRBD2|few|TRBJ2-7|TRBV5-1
CASRASGGYEQYF
TGCGCCAGCAGGGCTAGCGGGGGTTACGAGCAGTACTTC
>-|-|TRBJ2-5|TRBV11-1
CASSSEARRWETQYF
TGTGCCAGCAGCTCAGAGGCTAGGAGGTGGGAGACCCAGTACTTC
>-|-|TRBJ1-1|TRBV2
CASSDRRNTEAFF
TGTGCCAGCAGTGATCGCAGGAACACTGAAGCTTTCTTT
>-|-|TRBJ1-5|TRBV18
CASSPRAGNQPQHF
TGTGCCAGCTCACCACGGGCAGGGAATCAGCCCCAGCATTTT
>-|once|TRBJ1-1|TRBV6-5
CASSPFGGNTEAFF
TGTGCCAGCAGTCCGTTCGGGGGGAACACTGAAGCTTTCTTT
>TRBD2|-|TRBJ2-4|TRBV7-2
CASSPSSGSGIQYF
TGTGCCAGCAGCCCATCTAGCGGGAGTGGCATTCAGTACTTC
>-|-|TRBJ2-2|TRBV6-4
CASSVADGTGELFF
TGTGCCAGCAGTGTAGCGGACGGGACCGGGGAGCTGTTTTTT
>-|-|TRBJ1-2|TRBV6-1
CASSDPPGAYGYTF
TGTGCCAGCAGTGACCCCCCAGGGGCCTATGGCTACACCTTC
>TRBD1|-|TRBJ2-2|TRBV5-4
CASSSRTGSPGELFF
TGTGCCAGCAGCTCACGGACAGGGAGTCCCGGGGAGCTGTTTTTT
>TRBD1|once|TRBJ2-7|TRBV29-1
CSVERLNQGDEQYF
TGCAGCGTTGAACGGTTGAACCAGGGGGATGAGCAGTACTTC
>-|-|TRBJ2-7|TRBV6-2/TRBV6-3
CASSPPVQDSYEQYF
TGTGCCAGCAGCCCCCCAGTGCAGGACTCCTACGAGCAGTACTTC
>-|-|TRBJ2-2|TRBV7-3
CASRRDFNTGELFF
TGTGCCAGCAGGAGGGACTTTAACACCGGGGAGCTGTTTTTT
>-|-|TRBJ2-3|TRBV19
CASSIGLRDTQYF
TGTGCCAGTAGTATCGGTTTGCGAGATACGCAGTATTTT
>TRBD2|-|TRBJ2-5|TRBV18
CASSGGGGQETQYF
TGTGCCAGCTCTGGCGGCGGGGGGCAAGAGACCCAGTACTTC
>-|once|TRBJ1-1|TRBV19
CASSMADTEAFF
TGTGCCAGTAGTATGGCTGACACTGAAGCTTTCTTT
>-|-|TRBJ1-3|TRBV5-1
CASSSGLAAGNTIYF
TGCGCCAGCAGCTCCGGACTAGCAGCCGGAAACACCATATATTTT
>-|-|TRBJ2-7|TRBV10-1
CASSGSGDIIPYEQYF
TGCGCCAGCAGTGGGAGTGGGGACATTATTCCCTACGAGCAGTACTTC
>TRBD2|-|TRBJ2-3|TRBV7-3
CASSSSIRGLGGWTDTQYF
TGTGCCAGCAGCTCATCGATTAGGGGACTAGGTGGCTGGACAGATACGCAGTATTTT
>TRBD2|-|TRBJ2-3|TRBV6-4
CASSQGRVATDTQYF
TGTGCCAGCAGTCAAGGGAGGGTAGCAACAGATACGCAGTATTTT
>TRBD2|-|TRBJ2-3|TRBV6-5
CASSYVRSGGPDTQYF
TGTGCCAGCAGTTACGTCCGGAGCGGGGGCCCAGATACGCAGTATTTT
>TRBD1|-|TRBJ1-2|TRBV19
CASSIRDRDPGYTF
TGTGCCAGTAGTATCCGGGACAGGGATCCTGGCTACACCTTC
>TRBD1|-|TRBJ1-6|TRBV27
CASSWDRNSPLHF
TGTGCCAGCAGTTGGGACAGAAATTCACCCCTCCACTTT
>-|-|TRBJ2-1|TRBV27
CASSLRSRGMNEQFF
TGTGCCAGCAGTTTACGTTCCAGGGGAATGAATGAGCAGTTCTTC
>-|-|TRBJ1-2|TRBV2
CASTRTEPPYGYTF
TGTGCCAGCACTAGGACAGAGCCGCCTTATGGCTACACCTTC
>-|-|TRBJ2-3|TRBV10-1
CASSEPTRRTQYF
TGCGCCAGCAGTGAACCAACTAGACGTACGCAGTATTTT
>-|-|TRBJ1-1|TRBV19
CASTRQSTMNTEAFF
TGTGCCAGCACGAGACAGTCGACAATGAACACTGAAGCTTTCTTT
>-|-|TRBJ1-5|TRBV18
CASSPGGNSNQPQHF
TGTGCCAGCTCACCGGGGGGGAATAGCAATCAGCCCCAGCATTTT
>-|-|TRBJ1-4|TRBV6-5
CASREAPWDNEKLFF
TGTGCCAGCAGGGAGGCACCATGGGATAATGAAAAACTGTTTTTT
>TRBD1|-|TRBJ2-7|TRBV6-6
CASSGDREVGEQYF
TGTGCCAGCAGCGGGGACAGGGAGGTGGGCGAGCAGTACTTC
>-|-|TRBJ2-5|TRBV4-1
CASSPVAGETQYF
TGCGCCAGCAGCCCCGTGGCGGGGGAGACCCAGTACTTC
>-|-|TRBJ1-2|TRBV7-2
CASSLGRRGYTF
TGTGCCAGCAGCTTAGGGAGGAGGGGCTACACCTTC
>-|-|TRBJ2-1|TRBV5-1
CASSVERRGDEQFF
TGCGCCAGCAGCGTGGAAAGGCGGGGCGATGAGCAGTTCTTC
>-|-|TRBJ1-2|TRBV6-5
CASRISGAGRYGYTF
TGTGCCAGCAGGATCTCAGGGGCCGGTCGCTATGGCTACACCTTC
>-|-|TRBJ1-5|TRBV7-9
CASSRTGNQPQHF
TGTGCCAGCAGCCGAACGGGGAATCAGCCCCAGCATTTT
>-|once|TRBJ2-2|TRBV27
CASKGLRGTGELFF
TGTGCCAGCAAGGGACTTCGAGGCACCGGGGAGCTGTTTTTT
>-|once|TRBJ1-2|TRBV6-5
CAISDTNYGYTF
TGTGCCATCTCGGACACGAACTATGGCTACACCTTC